Listed below are T cell receptor beta chains from one sample, sequenced in a study of cytomegalovirus exposure and HLA in healthy donors. Sequencing was performed with immunoSEQ multiplex PCR; in TCRdb, only in-frame clones are kept and a portion is missing. The table has about 180,000 clones, approximately 87% seen once. Source material: PBMCs. The source of these receptors is a woman in her twenties or thirties in good health and CMV-seronegative. The CDR3 runs from the conserved cysteine through the conserved F or W.

v_gene | len | CDR3aa
TRBV27 | 14 | CASSFSLSNQPQHF
TRBV6-6 | 15 | CASSSFSTGNTEAFF
TRBV5-1 | 17 | CASSLARTSGGDNEQFF
TRBV7-8 | 17 | CASSLWGPTGPQETQYF
TRBV6-1 | 14 | CASTETGDNQPQHF
TRBV18 | 12 | CASSPEAYGYTF
TRBV2 | 14 | CASHRAGETGELFF
TRBV9 | 16 | CASSVSGGEPTDTQYF
TRBV5-1 | 12 | CASSLQGYGYTF
TRBV27 | 16 | CASRPRGGSVAGELFF
TRBV10-3 | 16 | CAISDQGGGARYEQYF
TRBV13 | 12 | CASSIDSLEAFF
TRBV13 | 16 | CASSSTGGYSADEQFF
TRBV6-1 | 14 | CASILSGEGQPQHF
TRBV7-6 | 14 | CASSLEAGNQPQHF
TRBV9 | 13 | CASSVVSDTEAFF
TRBV18 | 17 | CASSPRVATGGGNTIYF
TRBV10-1 | 12 | CASAGGTGELFF
TRBV7-9 | 15 | CASSSSPGAMGGYTF
TRBV7-9 | 16 | CASSLQTMSSGNTIYF
TRBV2 | 13 | CASTKRSWETQYF
TRBV6-5 | 15 | CASSPHLSGANVLTF
TRBV5-6 | 14 | CASSLGQINSPLHF
TRBV5-5 | 15 | CASSPQGAPQETQYF
TRBV4-1 | 14 | CASSQTALNTEAFF
TRBV6-8 | 17 | CASRMLAGPYSTDTQYF
TRBV27 | 15 | CASSWTRTGPDGYTF
TRBV6-5 | 13 | CASSRGGYTEAFF
TRBV10-3 | 14 | CAISEPGQDQPQHF
TRBV5-4 | 15 | CASSPSTGGLETQYF
TRBV6-5 | 15 | CASSYSGATNEKLFF
TRBV18 | 16 | CASSPTRGMSNQPQHF
TRBV19 | 13 | CASIPQGGTEAFF
TRBV11-1 | 16 | CASRASSGRSYNEQFF
TRBV9 | 14 | CASSVAPDSFEQYF
TRBV6-6 | 14 | CASSYSVFRQPQHF
TRBV30 | 16 | CAWSVPRTSRAGELFF
TRBV6-5 | 16 | CASSYSWDRGGETQYF
TRBV5-4 | 15 | CASSPRSGGPTAQYF
TRBV30 | 15 | CAWSDTGNLDWTQYF
TRBV7-9 | 17 | CASSSLVDRPSTGELFF
TRBV29-1 | 18 | CSVAGDKTAGPAYNEQFF
TRBV11-2 | 16 | CASSFPAQIEDTEAFF
TRBV30 | 17 | CAWRIPIRGQSNTEAFF
TRBV4-1 | 15 | CASSQDTGSSYEQYF
TRBV5-1 | 12 | CASSETNYEQFF